This T cell receptor (beta chain) stems from a study of T cell responses to AZD1222 COVID-19 vaccine. Overall study findings and caveats: Regions left unmutated in variants are reportedly the target of nearly half of spike-specific TCRs. Among AZD1222 vaccinees, only 5 to 7 were seropositive at baseline. The sample set comprised mostly white British donors with more females, and clonal diversity was possibly underestimated. Dominant at 160-218 and 743-854, vaccine-associated CD4 TCRs also spanned spike.

Concerning this clone itself: The antigen is not known. One end of the junction fails to match germline, which may point to a read error.

Only in-frame clones appear in the TCRdb table, and some are missing; sequencing was by immunoSEQ multiplex PCR. The data show 100,000 or so clones, 88% seen once. Germline CDR1 is SGHNT and CDR2 is YENEEA. The CDR3 consists of 11 residues. The chain employs TRBV11-3 and TRBJ2-7, with D perhaps matching TRBD2 (5 bases). Specimen: peripheral blood, collected on day 0 of AZD1222 vaccination. The TCR originated in an adult in good health. The CDR3 is CASSLLVRGNF. Written as DNA, the CDR3 is TGTGCCAGCAGCTTACTAGTTCGGGGAAACTTC. Based on the CDR3 plus reference TRBV11-3 and TRBJ2-7, the full variable domain is EAGVVQSPRYKIIEKKQPVAFWCNPISGHNTLYWYLQNLGQGPELLIRYENEEAVDDSQLPKDRFSAERLKGVDSTLKIQPAELGDSAVYLCASSLLVRGNFGPGTRLTVT.